These 18 T cell receptor beta chains were sequenced from one sample in a study of blood T cell repertoires in COVID-19. Here immunoSEQ multiplex PCR was the method, and the copy in TCRdb shows in-frame clones only, minus some. The sample has around 110,000 clones; roughly 84% are singletons. The sample was peripheral blood. Source of these receptors: a human donor in a cohort sampled during active COVID-19.

This clone has only a few counts. J is TRBJ2-5 and V is TRBV5-6, with D possibly being TRBD2 (6 bases). Germline lookup yields CDR1 SGHDT and CDR2 YYEEEE. The CDR3 has 14 residues. The V end was cut by 3 bases, the J end by 5 bases, with 14 bases between. CDR3: CASSSRLVGETQYF. The DNA for the CDR3 is TGTGCCAGCAGCTCCAGACTAGTGGGGGAGACCCAGTACTTC.

The rearrangement joins TRBV6-2 or TRBV6-3 to TRBJ2-3; TRBD2 agrees at 12 bases. Unmatched junction bases numbered 10, after V lost 4 bases and J lost 8 bases. Germline V gives CDR1 MNHEY, CDR2 SVGEGT. The CDR3 length is 16 residues. Here the CDR3 reads CASSSSTSGSLPTQYF. The CDR3 nucleotides are TGTGCCAGCAGTTCCTCGACTAGCGGGAGCCTTCCTACGCAGTATTTT.

The CDR3 DNA reads as TGTGCCTGGAGTTGGACTAGCGGGAGTACTTACAATGAGCAGTTCTTC. It encodes CAWSWTSGSTYNEQFF. V and J are TRBV30 and TRBJ2-1, with TRBD2 matching 13 bases. The ends lost 2 bases at V and 4 bases at J; junction bases unmatched: 5. CDR1 and CDR2 from the germline V gene are GTSNPN and SVGIG (reference sequence). This CDR3 is built from 16 residues.

This clone showed up just once. The V call is TRBV7-2, the J call TRBJ2-5, with a tentative D call TRBD1 (5 bases). The germline gives CDR1 SGHTA, CDR2 FQGNSA. Trimming left V 1 base short and J 5 bases short, with 17 bases between. The CDR3 is 16 amino acids. The DNA for the CDR3 is TGTGCCAGCAGCTTAGGGGGCGCGCGCTTCCAGGAGACCCAGTACTTC. It encodes CASSLGGARFQETQYF.

This clone was seen a few times. J is TRBJ1-2 and V is TRBV27; D is undetermined. Germline V gene sequence: CDR1 MNHEY, CDR2 SMNVEV (reference sequence). The CDR3 is 15 amino acids. V was clipped by 2 bases and J by 2 bases, with 12 bases between them. The CDR3 DNA is TGTGCCAGCAGTTTAGGGCTTGGTCGAAACTATGGCTACACCTTC. Translated: CASSLGLGRNYGYTF.

The chain carries TRBV20-1 and TRBJ1-2; no reliable D call. The CDR3 runs to 14 residues. With 3 bases removed from V and 4 bases from J, the gap between germline ends came to 15 bases. In germline, CDR1 is DFQATT, CDR2 SNEGSKA (reference sequence). CDR3 protein: CSASYPLGVYGYTF. In DNA form, the CDR3 reads TGCAGTGCTAGTTACCCCCTCGGGGTCTATGGCTACACCTTC.

The chain joins TRBV7-2 to TRBJ2-3; no firm D call. V was clipped by 8 bases and J by 2 bases, with 8 bases between them. There are 12 residues in the CDR3. Germline values: CDR1 SGHTA, CDR2 FQGNSA. This CDR3 reads CASSRFTDTQYF. The CDR3 DNA reads as TGTGCCAGCTCGCGGTTCACAGATACGCAGTATTTT.

The chain employs TRBV7-2 and TRBJ1-1; 7 nucleotides align to TRBD1. Looked up from germline, CDR1 is SGHTA and CDR2 is FQGNSA. The ends lost 5 bases at V and 10 bases at J; junction bases unmatched: 13. There are 14 residues in the CDR3. The CDR3 is CASSPSSQQGLAFF. CDR3 sequence (DNA): TGTGCCAGCAGCCCTTCCAGCCAACAGGGGTTAGCTTTCTTT.

This chain uses TRBV6-5 with TRBJ1-3; D unclear. In germline, CDR1 is MNHEY, CDR2 SVGAGI. V was trimmed by 4 bases and J by 4 bases, leaving 5 bases between them. CDR3 length equals 12 residues. The CDR3 loop reads CASSSVGNTIYF. CDR3 in DNA: TGTGCCAGCAGTTCCGTGGGAAACACCATATATTTT.

The V call is TRBV5-1, the J call TRBJ2-7; D might be TRBD2 (5 bases). The CDR3 consists of 12 residues. Trimming shortened V by 4 bases and J by 4 bases, and 9 bases separated the two germline ends. Per germline, CDR1 SGHRS and CDR2 YFSETQ. Written as DNA, the CDR3 is TGCGCCAGCAGCAACCGGGATTACGAGCAGTACTTC. It encodes CASSNRDYEQYF.

V is TRBV29-1 and J is TRBJ1-1; TRBD1 might be the D (6 bases). The CDR3 loop spans 13 amino acids. Trimming left V 6 bases short and J 10 bases short, with 21 bases between. Germline assignment: CDR1 SQVTM and CDR2 ANQGSEA. The CDR3 sequence is CSVGSNLGTTAFF. The CDR3 bases are TGCAGCGTCGGGTCAAACCTTGGGACAACAGCTTTCTTT. Looking up the rest from reference TRBV29-1 and TRBJ1-1 gives the full variable domain: SAVISQKPSRDICQRGTSLTIQCQVDSQVTMMFWYRQQPGQSLTLIATANQGSEATYESGFVIDKFPISRPNLTFSTLTVSNMSPEDSSIYLCSVGSNLGTTAFFGQGTRLTVV.

The V and J genes are TRBV5-1 and TRBJ2-3; D might be TRBD2 (5 bases). The V gene lost 3 bases and the J gene lost 4 bases, with 18 bases spanning the gap. The germline gives CDR1 SGHRS, CDR2 YFSETQ. The CDR3 has 16 residues. The CDR3 is CASSSRYDPRADTQYF. The CDR3 bases are TGCGCCAGCAGCTCCCGTTATGACCCGAGGGCAGATACGCAGTATTTT.

The chain is built from TRBV2 and TRBJ2-7, with 11 bases identical to TRBD2. Germline-derived CDR1 and CDR2 are SNHLY and FYNNEI. The CDR3 has 14 residues. V shed 7 bases and J 3 bases; nucleotides not matched to a gene: 5. CDR3 sequence reads: CASKPGLADYEQYF. The CDR3 DNA sequence: TGTGCCAGCAAACCGGGACTAGCGGACTACGAGCAGTACTTC.

This clone has more than one count but fewer than ten. V is TRBV27 and J is TRBJ1-5, with 7 bases fitting TRBD1. Germline CDR1 MNHEY, CDR2 SMNVEV (reference sequence). V gave up 5 bases and J gave up 5 bases; unmatched junction bases: 9. This CDR3 is built from 15 residues. The CDR3 sequence is CASSKDRSSYQPQHF. The CDR3 DNA sequence: TGTGCCAGCAGTAAGGACAGGAGCAGTTATCAGCCCCAGCATTTT.

This chain links TRBV18 with TRBJ2-5, with 8 bases that match TRBD2. V lost 1 base to trimming and J lost 2 bases; unmatched junction nucleotides: 6. CDR3 length: 16 residues. CDR1 and CDR2 (germline): KGHSH, LQKENI. The CDR3 bases are TGTGCCAGCTCACCACTGGGGGCGGGAGGACAAGAGACCCAGTACTTC. This sequence encodes CASSPLGAGGQETQYF.

The chain couples TRBV6-5 to TRBJ1-5; D perhaps matches TRBD1 (6 bases). Germline values: CDR1 MNHEY, CDR2 SVGAGI. CDR3 length: 14 amino acids. Trimming cost V 2 bases and J 4 bases, with 9 bases left between them. CDR3 protein: CASSYVQGNQPQHF. The DNA of the CDR3 is TGTGCCAGCAGTTACGTACAGGGTAATCAGCCCCAGCATTTT.

The V gene is TRBV5-4, the J gene TRBJ2-3, with D hard to call. Trimming pared 0 bases from V and 5 bases from J, leaving 4 bases between. Germline CDR1 SGHNT, CDR2 YYREEE (reference sequence). This CDR3 has 12 amino acids. CDR3 protein: CASSLGLDTQYF. The CDR3 coding sequence is TGTGCCAGCAGCTTGGGGCTAGATACGCAGTATTTT. Drawing the rest from reference TRBV5-4 and TRBJ2-3, the complete variable domain is ETGVTQSPTHLIKTRGQQVTLRCSSQSGHNTVSWYQQALGQGPQFIFQYYREEENGRGNFPPRFSGLQFPNYSSELNVNALELDDSALYLCASSLGLDTQYFGPGTRLTVL.

This chain connects TRBV5-1 to TRBJ2-1, with D possibly matching TRBD2 (6 bases). This CDR3 region has 17 residues. In germline, CDR1 is SGHRS, CDR2 YFSETQ. V gave up 5 bases and J gave up 2 bases, with 20 bases separating them. CDR3 DNA sequence: TGCGCCAGCAGGGTTGGACCTACCGGGAGCACCTACAATGAGCAGTTCTTC. Its translation: CASRVGPTGSTYNEQFF.